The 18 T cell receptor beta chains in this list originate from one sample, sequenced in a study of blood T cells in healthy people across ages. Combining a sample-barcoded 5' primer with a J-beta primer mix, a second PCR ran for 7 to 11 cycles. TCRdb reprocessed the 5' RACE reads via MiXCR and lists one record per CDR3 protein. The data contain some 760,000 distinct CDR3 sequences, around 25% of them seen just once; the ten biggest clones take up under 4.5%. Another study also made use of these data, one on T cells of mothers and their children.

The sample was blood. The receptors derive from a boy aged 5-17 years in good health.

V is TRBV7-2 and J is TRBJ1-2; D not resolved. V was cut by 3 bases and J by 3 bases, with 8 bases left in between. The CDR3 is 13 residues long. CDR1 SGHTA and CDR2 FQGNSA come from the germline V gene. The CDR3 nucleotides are TGTGCCAGCAGCTTTACGAGAGACTATGGCTACACCTTC. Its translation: CASSFTRDYGYTF.

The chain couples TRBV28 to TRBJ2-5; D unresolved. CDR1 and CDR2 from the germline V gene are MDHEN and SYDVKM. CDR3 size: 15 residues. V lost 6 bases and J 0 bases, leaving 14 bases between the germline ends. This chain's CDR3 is CASSHRHPYQETQYF. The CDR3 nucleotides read TGTGCCAGCAGCCACCGACACCCGTACCAAGAGACCCAGTACTTC.

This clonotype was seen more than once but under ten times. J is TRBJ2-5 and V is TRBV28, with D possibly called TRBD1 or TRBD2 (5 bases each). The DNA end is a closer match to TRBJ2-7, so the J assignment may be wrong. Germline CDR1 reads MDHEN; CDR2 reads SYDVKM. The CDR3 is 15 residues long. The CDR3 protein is CASNTKGTATYEQYF. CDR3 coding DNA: TGTGCCAGCAATACTAAGGGGACGGCAACCTACGAGCAGTACTTC.

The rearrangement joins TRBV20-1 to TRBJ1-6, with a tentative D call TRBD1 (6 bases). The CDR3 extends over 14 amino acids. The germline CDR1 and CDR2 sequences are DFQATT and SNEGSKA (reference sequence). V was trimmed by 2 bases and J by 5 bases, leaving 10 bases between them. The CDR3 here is CSARTGIDNSPLHF. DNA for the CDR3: TGCAGTGCTAGAACAGGGATCGATAATTCACCCCTCCACTTT.

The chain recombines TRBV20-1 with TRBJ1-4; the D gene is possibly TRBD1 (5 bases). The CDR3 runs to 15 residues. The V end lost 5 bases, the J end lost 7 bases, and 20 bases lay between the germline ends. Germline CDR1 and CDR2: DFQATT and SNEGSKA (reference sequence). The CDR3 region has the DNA TGCAGTGCTCCTAGCCCCTCGGGGGGTACTGAAAAACTGTTTTTT. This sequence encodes CSAPSPSGGTEKLFF.

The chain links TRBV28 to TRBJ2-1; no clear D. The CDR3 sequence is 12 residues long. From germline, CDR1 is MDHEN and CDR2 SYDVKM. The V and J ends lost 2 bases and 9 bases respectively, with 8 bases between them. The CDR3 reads CASSLADAEQFF. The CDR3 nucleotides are TGTGCCAGCAGTTTAGCGGATGCTGAGCAGTTCTTC.

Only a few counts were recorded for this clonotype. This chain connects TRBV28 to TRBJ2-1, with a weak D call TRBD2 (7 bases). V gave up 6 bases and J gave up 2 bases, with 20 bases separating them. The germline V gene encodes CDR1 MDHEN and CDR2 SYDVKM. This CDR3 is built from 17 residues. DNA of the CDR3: TGTGCCAGCAGCCCGTCTCGGGGGGCCTCCCCCTACAATGAGCAGTTCTTC. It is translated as CASSPSRGASPYNEQFF.

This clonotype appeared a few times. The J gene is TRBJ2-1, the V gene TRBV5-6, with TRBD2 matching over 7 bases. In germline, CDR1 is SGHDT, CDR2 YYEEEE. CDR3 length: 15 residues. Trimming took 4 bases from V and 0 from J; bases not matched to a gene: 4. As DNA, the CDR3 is TGTGCCAGCAGCGCGGCGGGGGTCTCCTACAATGAGCAGTTCTTC. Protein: CASSAAGVSYNEQFF.

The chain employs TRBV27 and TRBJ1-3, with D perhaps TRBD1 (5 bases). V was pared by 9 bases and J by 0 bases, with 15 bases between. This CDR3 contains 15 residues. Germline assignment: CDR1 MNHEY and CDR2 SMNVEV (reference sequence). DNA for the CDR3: TGTGCCAGTCGCGTGGGGCAGAGCTCTGGAAACACCATATATTTT. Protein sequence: CASRVGQSSGNTIYF.

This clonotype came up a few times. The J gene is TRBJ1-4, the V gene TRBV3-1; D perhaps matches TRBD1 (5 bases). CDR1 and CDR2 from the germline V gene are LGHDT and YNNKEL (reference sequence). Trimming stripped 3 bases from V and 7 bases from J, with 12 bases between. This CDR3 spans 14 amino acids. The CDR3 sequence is CASSQGLLSEKLFF. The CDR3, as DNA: TGTGCCAGCAGCCAGGGACTCCTGAGTGAAAAACTGTTTTTT. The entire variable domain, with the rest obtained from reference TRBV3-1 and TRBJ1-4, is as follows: DTAVSQTPKYLVTQMGNDKSIKCEQNLGHDTMYWYKQDSKKFLKIMFSYNNKELIINETVPNRFSPKSPDKAHLNLHINSLELGDSAVYFCASSQGLLSEKLFFGSGTQLSVL.

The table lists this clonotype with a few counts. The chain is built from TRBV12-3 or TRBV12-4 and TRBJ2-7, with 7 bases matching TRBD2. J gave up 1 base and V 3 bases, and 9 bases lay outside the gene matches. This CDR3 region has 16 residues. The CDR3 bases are TGTGCCAGCAGTTTCGTGGCAGCTAGCGGATCCTACGAGCAGTACTTC. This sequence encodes CASSFVAASGSYEQYF.

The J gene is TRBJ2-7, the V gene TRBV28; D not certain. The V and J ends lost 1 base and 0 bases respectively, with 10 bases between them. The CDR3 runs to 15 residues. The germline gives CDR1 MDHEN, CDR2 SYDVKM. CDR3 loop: CASSLFSRASYEQYF. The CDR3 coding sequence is TGTGCCAGCAGTTTATTTTCCAGAGCCTCCTACGAGCAGTACTTC.

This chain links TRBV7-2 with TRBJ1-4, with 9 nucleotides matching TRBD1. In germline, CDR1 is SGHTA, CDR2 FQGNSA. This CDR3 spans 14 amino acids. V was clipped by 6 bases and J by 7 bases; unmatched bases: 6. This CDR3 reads CASRRTGESEKLFF. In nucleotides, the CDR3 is TGTGCCAGCAGGCGGACAGGGGAGAGTGAAAAACTGTTTTTT. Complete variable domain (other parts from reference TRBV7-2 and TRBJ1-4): GAGVSQSPSNKVTEKGKDVELRCDPISGHTALYWYRQSLGQGLEFLIYFQGNSAPDKSGLPSDRFSAERTGGSVSTLTIQRTQQEDSAVYLCASRRTGESEKLFFGSGTQLSVL.

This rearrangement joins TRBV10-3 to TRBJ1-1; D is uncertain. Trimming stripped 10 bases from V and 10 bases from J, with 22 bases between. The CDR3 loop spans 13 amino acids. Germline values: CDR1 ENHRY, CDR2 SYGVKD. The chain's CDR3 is CATRINLVRRAFF. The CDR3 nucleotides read TGTGCCACCCGTATCAACCTTGTCCGGCGAGCTTTCTTT.

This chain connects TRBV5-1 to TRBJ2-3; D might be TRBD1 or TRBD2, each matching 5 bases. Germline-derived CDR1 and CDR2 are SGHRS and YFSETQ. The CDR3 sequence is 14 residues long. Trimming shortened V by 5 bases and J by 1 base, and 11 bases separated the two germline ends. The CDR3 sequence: CASSDLGGTDTQYF. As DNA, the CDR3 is TGCGCCAGCAGTGATCTGGGGGGCACAGATACGCAGTATTTT.

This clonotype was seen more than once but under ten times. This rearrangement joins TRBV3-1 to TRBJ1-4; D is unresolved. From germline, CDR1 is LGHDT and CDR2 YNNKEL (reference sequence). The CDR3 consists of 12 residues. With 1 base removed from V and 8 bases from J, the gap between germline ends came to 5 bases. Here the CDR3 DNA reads TGTGCCAGCAGCCAAGTAGTGGAAAAACTGTTTTTT. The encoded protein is CASSQVVEKLFF.

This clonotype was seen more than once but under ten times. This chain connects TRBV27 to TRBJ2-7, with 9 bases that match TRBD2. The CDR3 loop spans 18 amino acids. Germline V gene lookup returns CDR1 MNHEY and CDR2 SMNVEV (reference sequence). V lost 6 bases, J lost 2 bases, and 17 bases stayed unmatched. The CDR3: CASRETRLAGTHTYEQYF. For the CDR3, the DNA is TGTGCCAGCAGAGAAACCCGGCTAGCGGGGACCCATACCTACGAGCAGTACTTC.

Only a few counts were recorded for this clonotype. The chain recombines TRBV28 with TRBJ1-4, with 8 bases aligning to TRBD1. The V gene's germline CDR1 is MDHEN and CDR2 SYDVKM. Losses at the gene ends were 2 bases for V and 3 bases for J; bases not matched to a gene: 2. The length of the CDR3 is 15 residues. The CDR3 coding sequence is TGTGCCAGCAGTTTACAGGGGGCTTCTAATGAAAAACTGTTTTTT. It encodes CASSLQGASNEKLFF.